Shown below are 28 T cell receptor beta chains from a single sample sequenced in a study of read filtering for tumor transcriptome and immune sequencing. Molecular barcoded adaptors covering alpha/delta and beta/gamma chains were used on about 0.4 ug RNA. MiXCR was run by TCRdb on the reads, yielding one entry per CDR3 protein. The table has roughly 130,000 distinct CDR3 sequences, approximately 13% seen once. Material: a population of CD138-negative cells sorted from bone marrow. Receptor source: a donor over 35 with multiple myeloma.

This clonotype was found many times. This chain joins TRBV7-2 and TRBJ2-3; 7 bases match TRBD2. Per the germline V gene, CDR1 is SGHTA and CDR2 is FQGNSA. The CDR3 contains 16 residues. Germline trimming cut 5 bases from V and 6 bases from J; bases unmatched to any gene: 14. The CDR3 sequence is CASSPPLAGERDTQYF. The CDR3, as DNA: TGTGCCAGCAGCCCCCCTCTGGCGGGAGAAAGGGATACGCAGTATTTT.

At least ten counts were recorded for this clonotype. The rearrangement joins TRBV3-1 to TRBJ1-2, with 9 bases aligning to TRBD1. After removal of 0 bases from V and 6 bases from J, the junction contained 14 bases not matched to a gene. The CDR3 has 18 amino acids. Germline V gene data show CDR1 as LGHDT and CDR2 as YNNKEL (reference sequence). CDR3 region: CASSQENPGQGWRNGYTF. Here the CDR3 DNA reads TGTGCCAGCAGCCAAGAGAATCCGGGACAGGGATGGAGAAATGGCTACACCTTC.

Only a few counts were recorded for this clonotype. CDR3 nucleotides: TGTGCCAGCAGGGCAGGGACAGGGGGCGTTTATGGCTACACCTTC. Its protein is CASRAGTGGVYGYTF. V is TRBV2 and J is TRBJ1-2; 12 nucleotides align to TRBD1. This CDR3 is built from 15 residues. The V segment lost 6 bases and the J segment 5 bases; nucleotides outside the gene matches: 7. The V gene's germline CDR1 is SNHLY and CDR2 FYNNEI. Based on the CDR3 plus reference TRBV2 and TRBJ1-2, the full variable domain is EPEVTQTPSHQVTQMGQEVILRCVPISNHLYFYWYRQILGQKVEFLVSFYNNEISEKSEIFDDQFSVERPDGSNFTLKIRSTKLEDSAMYFCASRAGTGGVYGYTFGSGTRLTVV.

This clonotype occurred many times. The chain combines TRBV29-1 with TRBJ2-5; perhaps TRBD2 as D (5 bases). Germline loops: CDR1 SQVTM, CDR2 ANQGSEA. Trimming pared 0 bases from V and 5 bases from J, leaving 7 bases between. The CDR3 is made up of 12 amino acids. As DNA, the CDR3 is TGCAGCGTTGAAGAGGGAGTGGAGACCCAGTACTTC. Its protein is CSVEEGVETQYF.

A word on this clonotype: A much larger clone differs from this one at a single base, so this may be a read error. The chain joins TRBV2 to TRBJ2-5; 7 nucleotides match TRBD1. Germline-derived CDR1 and CDR2 are SNHLY and FYNNEI. CDR3 length: 15 residues. V was clipped by 4 bases and J by 6 bases; unmatched bases: 11. CDR3 bases: TGTGCCAGCAGTGTTGCAGGGGGTCTCGTAAAGACCCAGTACTTC. Translation: CASSVAGGLVKTQYF.

The gene calls are TRBV5-1 and TRBJ2-1, with D perhaps matching TRBD2 (6 bases). CDR3 size: 20 residues. The germline gives CDR1 SGHRS, CDR2 YFSETQ. With 4 bases removed from V and 2 bases from J, the gap between germline ends came to 28 bases. The DNA of the CDR3 is TGCGCCAGCAGCCCCGCCAGAATCCGGGAGCTAGGAAGGGCCTACAATGAGCAGTTCTTC. It translates to CASSPARIRELGRAYNEQFF.

This clonotype was seen ten or more times. The rearrangement joins TRBV11-2 to TRBJ2-7; 9 bases match TRBD2. Per germline, CDR1 SGHAT and CDR2 FQNNGV. Unmatched junction bases numbered 9, after V lost 2 bases and J lost 4 bases. This CDR3 comprises 16 residues. The CDR3 sequence: CASSLTTGGRAYEQYF. CDR3 nucleotides: TGTGCCAGCAGCTTAACCACCGGCGGGAGGGCATACGAGCAGTACTTC.

This clonotype was counted between two and nine times. A much larger clone sits a single nucleotide away, making a read error possible. The CDR3 does not close with the conserved phenylalanine or tryptophan, likely indicating a read error. This chain uses TRBV3-1 with TRBJ2-1, with TRBD2 matching over 9 bases. The CDR3 length is 16 residues. The V gene end was trimmed by 5 bases and the J gene end by 6 bases; junction bases not matched to a gene: 11. The germline gives CDR1 LGHDT, CDR2 YNNKEL (reference sequence). The chain's CDR3 is CASSRRGGAGGNEQFS. CDR3 nucleotides: TGTGCCAGCAGCAGACGCGGGGGGGCCGGTGGCAATGAGCAGTTCTCC.

The table lists this clonotype with many counts. The CDR3 spells CATSDADSFKNEQFF. In DNA, the CDR3 is TGTGCCACCAGTGATGCCGACTCTTTTAAAAATGAGCAGTTCTTC. This chain connects TRBV24-1 to TRBJ2-1; D gene unclear. V was clipped by 3 bases and J by 7 bases, with 15 bases between them. Germline V CDR1 and CDR2: KGHDR, SFDVKD. The CDR3 has 15 residues.

This clonotype was recorded at least ten times. As DNA, the CDR3 is TGCGCCAGCAGCTTTATGGGCGGACAGAACACTGAAGCTTTCTTT. Translating gives CASSFMGGQNTEAFF. The genes are TRBV5-1 and TRBJ1-1; D is perhaps TRBD1 (5 bases). Trimming took 2 bases from V and 1 from J, leaving 12 bases between them. This CDR3 is built from 15 residues. Germline-derived CDR1 and CDR2 are SGHRS and YFSETQ.

A word on this clonotype: This clone may be a read error of a much larger clone one base away. The CDR3 is CGATRTGGAGRLGEQFF. The CDR3 DNA is TGCGGTGCTACCCGGACAGGGGGCGCCGGGAGGCTTGGGGAGCAGTTCTTC. V and J are TRBV20-1 and TRBJ2-1, with 11 bases identical to TRBD1. Per the germline V gene, CDR1 is DFQATT and CDR2 is SNEGSKA (reference sequence). The CDR3 is made up of 17 amino acids.

This clonotype was detected ten times or more. The V call is TRBV6-5, the J call TRBJ1-2; possibly TRBD1 for D (6 bases). Trimming pared 4 bases from V and 4 bases from J, leaving 10 bases between. The CDR3 has 13 residues. CDR1 and CDR2 (germline): MNHEY, SVGAGI. The CDR3 DNA is TGTGCCAGCAGTTCACAGGGAAGCTATGGCTACACCTTC. Translation gives CASSSQGSYGYTF.

The CDR3 spells CASSPSRTSTGELFF. The CDR3 bases are TGTGCCAGCAGCCCCTCCCGGACCTCTACCGGGGAGCTGTTTTTT. The V gene is TRBV7-8, the J gene TRBJ2-2; D gene ambiguous. Between the trimmed V and J ends, which lost 5 bases and 5 bases, there was a span of 15 bases. CDR3 length: 15 amino acids. Germline CDR1 is SGHVS and CDR2 is FQNEAQ.

This clonotype appeared a few times. This chain uses TRBV10-3 with TRBJ1-5; D remains ambiguous. In germline, CDR1 is ENHRY, CDR2 SYGVKD. Trimming removed 0 bases at V and 5 bases at J, with 8 bases between. The CDR3 contains 14 residues. Here the CDR3 DNA reads TGTGCCATCAGTGAGTCCAACGCCGATCAGCCCCAGCATTTT. It is translated as CAISESNADQPQHF.

The sample holds many counts of this clonotype. DNA for the CDR3: TGTGCCAGCAGTTTATTCGGGTCATCCAATTCACCCCTCCACTTT. It is translated as CASSLFGSSNSPLHF. J is TRBJ1-6 and V is TRBV27; D is unresolved. Germline V gene sequence: CDR1 MNHEY, CDR2 SMNVEV (reference sequence). CDR3 size: 15 residues. Trimming removed 1 base from V and 7 bases from J, with 11 bases in between.

The chain recombines TRBV12-3 or TRBV12-4 with TRBJ2-1, with D unclear. Trimming left V 5 bases short and J 0 bases short, with 8 bases between. The CDR3 extends over 14 amino acids. The CDR3 loop is CASSVQSSYNEQFF. As DNA, the CDR3 is TGTGCCAGCAGTGTCCAAAGCTCCTACAATGAGCAGTTCTTC.

Only a few counts were recorded for this clonotype. V and J are TRBV28 and TRBJ2-5, with D hard to call. The CDR3 length is 13 residues. The germline V and J ends were trimmed by 7 bases and 4 bases, with 13 bases remaining between them. Germline V lookup: CDR1 MDHEN, CDR2 SYDVKM. The CDR3 DNA is TGTGCCAGCAAAGTCCCGGGCGTAGAGACCCAGTACTTC. This sequence encodes CASKVPGVETQYF.

In the case of this clonotype: This sequence may be a read error, since a much larger clone differs from it by one base. The V and J genes are TRBV20-1 and TRBJ2-7; TRBD2 is a possible D gene (6 bases). Trimming removed 4 bases from V and 3 bases from J, with 10 bases in between. This CDR3 comprises 12 residues. Looked up from germline, CDR1 is DFQATT and CDR2 is SNEGSKA (reference sequence). The DNA of the CDR3 is TGCAGTGCTACTCTAGCGAACTACGAGCAGTACTTC. Its translation: CSATLANYEQYF.

This clonotype was recorded at least ten times. V is TRBV4-1 and J is TRBJ2-1; a weak D match, TRBD1 (6 bases). V was shortened by 0 bases and J by 6 bases, with 24 bases between the two germline ends. Looked up from germline, CDR1 is MGHRA and CDR2 is YSYEKL. This CDR3 region has 19 residues. The CDR3: CASSQEGAGSGVRSNEQFF. The CDR3, as DNA: TGCGCCAGCAGCCAAGAGGGGGCAGGGTCTGGTGTAAGGTCCAATGAGCAGTTCTTC.

There are many counts of this clonotype. The rearrangement uses TRBV28 and TRBJ1-5, with D possibly TRBD1 on 5 matching bases. The V and J ends lost 7 bases and 2 bases respectively, with 21 bases between them. CDR1 MDHEN and CDR2 SYDVKM come from the germline V gene. The CDR3 totals 17 residues. The CDR3 protein is CASIRGGTVVRNQPQHF. In DNA form, the CDR3 reads TGTGCCAGCATCCGCGGTGGGACTGTGGTTCGCAATCAGCCCCAGCATTTT.

This clonotype was picked up many times. The V and J genes are TRBV12-3 or TRBV12-4 and TRBJ2-5, with D perhaps TRBD1 or TRBD2 (5 bases each). There are 13 residues in the CDR3. The V end lost 2 bases, the J end lost 5 bases, and 9 bases lay between the germline ends. CDR3 residues: CASSLSGRETQYF. CDR3 coding DNA: TGTGCCAGCAGTTTATCGGGGCGGGAGACCCAGTACTTC.

The table lists this clonotype with many counts. The chain recombines TRBV4-1 with TRBJ2-1, with 11 positions matching TRBD1. The V gene end was trimmed by 4 bases and the J gene end by 7 bases; junction bases not matched to a gene: 6. The CDR3 loop spans 15 amino acids. Germline lookup yields CDR1 MGHRA and CDR2 YSYEKL. DNA for the CDR3: TGCGCCAGCAGCCCCGGACAGGGGGCAGATAATGAGCAGTTCTTC. The encoded protein is CASSPGQGADNEQFF.

As to this clonotype: One base away lies a much larger clone, so this may be a sequencing read error. This chain joins TRBV5-1 and TRBJ2-2; 12 nucleotides agree with TRBD2. The CDR3 contains 14 residues. Germline values: CDR1 SGHRS, CDR2 YFSETQ. V dropped 9 bases and J dropped 5; count of bases not matched to a gene: 5. CDR3 DNA sequence: TGCGCCATAGGACTAGCGGGAACAACCGGGGAGCTGTTTTTT. This sequence encodes CAIGLAGTTGELFF.

This clonotype turned up a few times. Possible read error: a much larger clone is one base away. This chain links TRBV29-1 with TRBJ1-5; 9 bases fit TRBD1. This CDR3 region has 14 residues. V lost 6 bases to trimming and J lost 2 bases; unmatched junction nucleotides: 5. Germline lookup yields CDR1 SQVTM and CDR2 ANQGSEA. The CDR3 region has the DNA TGCAGCGTAGGGACAGGGTTGGGCAATCAGCCCCAGCATTTT. Amino acid sequence: CSVGTGLGNQPQHF.

The chain carries TRBV7-8 and TRBJ2-5; possibly TRBD1 for D (5 bases). CDR1 is SGHVS, CDR2 FQNEAQ, per germline. With 7 bases removed from V and 4 bases from J, the gap between germline ends came to 10 bases. The CDR3 is made up of 12 amino acids. DNA of the CDR3: TGTGCCAGCACCCGGCAGGGAGAGACCCAGTACTTC. Translating gives CASTRQGETQYF.

The chain is built from TRBV5-1 and TRBJ1-2, with TRBD1 identical over 8 bases. Trimming at V came to 3 bases and at J to 7 bases, leaving 11 bases not matched to a gene. Looked up from germline, CDR1 is SGHRS and CDR2 is YFSETQ. CDR3 length equals 15 residues. CDR3 residues: CASSSTGASSSGYTF. In nucleotides, the CDR3 is TGCGCCAGCAGCTCGACAGGGGCCAGCTCGAGTGGCTACACCTTC.

Points on this clonotype: Just one base apart from a much larger clone, this may be a read error. This CDR3 reads CASSFLGQGGAGELFF. Here the CDR3 DNA reads TGTGCCAGCAGTTTTCTGGGACAGGGTGGGGCCGGGGAGCTGTTTTTT. The J gene is TRBJ2-2, the V gene TRBV28; 9 bases are a match to TRBD1. The CDR3 consists of 16 residues. V lost 3 bases, J lost 6 bases, and 8 bases stayed unmatched. Germline loops: CDR1 MDHEN, CDR2 SYDVKM.

Ten or more counts support this clonotype. The V gene is TRBV29-1, the J gene TRBJ1-1; tentatively, D is TRBD1 (6 bases). The CDR3 sequence is 13 residues long. Deletions cut 5 bases from V and 3 bases from J, with 13 bases between. Germline loops: CDR1 SQVTM, CDR2 ANQGSEA. The CDR3 region has the DNA TGCAGCGTTAACAGGGAGCCGGACACTGAAGCTTTCTTT. Translated, it gives CSVNREPDTEAFF.